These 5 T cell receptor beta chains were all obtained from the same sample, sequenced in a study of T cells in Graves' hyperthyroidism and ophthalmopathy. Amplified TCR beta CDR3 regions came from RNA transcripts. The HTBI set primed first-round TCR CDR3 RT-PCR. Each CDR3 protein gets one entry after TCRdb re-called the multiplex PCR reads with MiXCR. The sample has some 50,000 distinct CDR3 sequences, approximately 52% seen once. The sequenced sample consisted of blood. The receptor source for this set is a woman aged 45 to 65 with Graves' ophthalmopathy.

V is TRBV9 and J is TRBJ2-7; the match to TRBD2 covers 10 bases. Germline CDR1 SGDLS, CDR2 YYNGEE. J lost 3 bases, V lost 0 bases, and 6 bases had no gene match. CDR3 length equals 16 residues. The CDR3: CASSVELAGAFYEQYF. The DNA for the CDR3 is TGTGCCAGCAGCGTAGAGCTAGCGGGGGCCTTCTACGAGCAGTACTTC. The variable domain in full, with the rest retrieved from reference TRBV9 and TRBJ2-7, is DSGVTQTPKHLITATGQRVTLRCSPRSGDLSVYWYQQSLDQGLQFLIQYYNGEERAKGNILERFSAQQFPDLHSELNLSSLELGDSALYFCASSVELAGAFYEQYFGPGTRLTVT.

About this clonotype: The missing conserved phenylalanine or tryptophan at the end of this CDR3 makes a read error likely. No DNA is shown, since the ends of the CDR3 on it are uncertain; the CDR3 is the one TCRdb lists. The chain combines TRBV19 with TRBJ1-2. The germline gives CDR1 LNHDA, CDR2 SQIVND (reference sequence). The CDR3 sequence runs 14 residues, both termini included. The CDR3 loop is CASSIVGKNYGHTI.

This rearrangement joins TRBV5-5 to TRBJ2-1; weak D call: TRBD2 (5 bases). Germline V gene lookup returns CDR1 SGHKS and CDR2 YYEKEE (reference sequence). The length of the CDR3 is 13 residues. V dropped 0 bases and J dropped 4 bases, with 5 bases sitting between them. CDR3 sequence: CASSLERYNEQFF. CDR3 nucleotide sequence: TGTGCCAGCAGCTTGGAGCGGTACAATGAGCAGTTCTTC.

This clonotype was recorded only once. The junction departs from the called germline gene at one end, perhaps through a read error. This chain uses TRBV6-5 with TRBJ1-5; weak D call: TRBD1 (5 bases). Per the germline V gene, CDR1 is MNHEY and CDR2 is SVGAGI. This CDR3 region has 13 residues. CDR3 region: CASRSRANQPQHF. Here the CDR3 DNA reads TGTGCCAGCAGGAGCAGGGCGAATCAGCCTCAGCATTTT.

The CDR3 is CASSDFPVGAAGETQYF. In DNA form, the CDR3 reads TGTGCCAGCAGTGACTTCCCAGTGGGGGCCGCGGGTGAGACCCAGTACTTC. The chain uses TRBV6-6 and TRBJ2-5; maybe TRBD1 (6 bases). Trimming removed 5 bases from V and 5 bases from J, with 24 bases in between. CDR3 length: 17 residues. The germline CDR1 and CDR2 sequences are MNHNY and SVGAGI (reference sequence).